The TCR beta chain under discussion was sequenced for a study of cytomegalovirus exposure and HLA in healthy donors. Study-wide findings and caveats: The study labeled around 160 TCR beta chains cytomegalovirus-associated. Later analysis placed DRB1 highest and HLA-C lowest in TCR association rates, which differed by HLA locus. Reports indicate that TCR beta sequences accurately predicted the HLA-A and HLA-B alleles of most subjects.

Healthy individuals who donated bone marrow served as the donors. With 60 Vbeta and 13 Jbeta primers, the PCR was carried out. The protocol was immunoSEQ multiplex PCR, while the TCRdb copy is restricted to in-frame clones and leaves out a portion. The data contain some 140,000 clones, approximately 80% of them singletons. This clone appeared once. Its antigen is not identified. The sequence came from a female donor in good health and CMV-seropositive. Sequencing was done on a sample of PBMCs.

This CDR3 is CASSELDRGRNSPLHF. CDR3 nucleotides: TGTGCCAGCAGTGAATTAGACAGGGGGCGAAATTCACCCCTCCACTTT. The genes are TRBV25-1 and TRBJ1-6; 10 bases fit TRBD1. The trim removed 1 base at V and 7 bases at J, leaving 4 bases unmatched. CDR1 is MGHDK, CDR2 SYGVNS, per germline. The CDR3 covers 16 residues.